A selection of T cell receptor beta chains follows, all from one sample in a study of blood T cells in healthy people across ages. TCRdb re-called the 5' RACE reads through MiXCR, storing one row per CDR3 protein. The sample has fewer than 2,000,000 distinct CDR3 sequences, about 31% seen once. Sample: blood. The receptors originated from a woman aged 30 to 39 in good health. Each CDR3 is given with its conserved first and last residue. A D gene is named only where the DNA matches it firmly. Size tells how often a clone was seen (once, few, many) or the class of an expanded clone, and some rows leave it out.

clone_size d_call j_call v_call cdr3_aa cdr3_nt
NA NA TRBJ2-5 TRBV30 CAWSVFREEYF TGTGCCTGGAGTGTATTCCGAGAGGAGTACTTC
NA NA TRBJ1-6 TRBV2 CASSTQGSSYNSPLHF TGTGCCAGCAGTACCCAGGGAAGCTCCTATAATTCACCCCTCCACTTT
NA NA TRBJ2-1 TRBV7-6 CASSLEVPGNEQFF TGTGCCAGCAGTCTAGAGGTTCCGGGCAATGAGCAGTTCTTC
NA NA TRBJ1-2 TRBV12-3/TRBV12-4 CASSYRLRDSNYGYTF TGTGCCAGCAGCTACAGGTTACGGGACTCAAACTATGGCTACACCTTC
NA TRBD2 TRBJ2-1 TRBV24-1 CATSDATSGTYNEQFF TGTGCCACCAGTGATGCAACTAGCGGGACCTACAATGAGCAGTTCTTC
NA NA TRBJ2-7 TRBV20-1 CSASRKGQTYEQYF TGCAGTGCTAGTCGCAAGGGGCAAACCTACGAGCAGTACTTC
few TRBD2 TRBJ2-7 TRBV9 CAGLAAPYEQYF TGTGCCGGACTAGCGGCTCCCTACGAGCAGTACTTC
many NA TRBJ2-2 TRBV5-6 CASSPWAGELFF TGTGCCAGCAGCCCTTGGGCCGGGGAGCTGTTTTTT
NA NA TRBJ2-7 TRBV10-3 CAISDDPGGQYF TGTGCCATCAGTGATGATCCTGGTGGGCAGTACTTC
few NA TRBJ1-2 TRBV15 CATSRRRDSFSYGYTF TGTGCCACCAGCAGACGTAGAGACAGTTTTAGCTATGGCTACACCTTC
few NA TRBJ2-7 TRBV20-1 CSATSHLAVSSYEQYF TGCAGTGCTACGAGCCACCTTGCGGTAAGCTCCTACGAGCAGTACTTC
NA NA TRBJ1-1 TRBV27 CASSLWTEAFF TGTGCCAGCAGTTTATGGACTGAAGCTTTCTTT
NA TRBD2 TRBJ2-7 TRBV5-1 CASSIGRIAGDYEQYF TGCGCCAGCAGTATAGGTAGGATAGCGGGGGATTACGAGCAGTACTTC
many TRBD1 TRBJ1-1 TRBV29-1 CSGGQGDTEAFF TGCAGCGGAGGACAGGGGGACACTGAAGCTTTCTTT
NA NA TRBJ1-2 TRBV25-1 CASSYSFRGRLYGYTF TGTGCCAGCAGTTACTCGTTCCGGGGACGGCTCTATGGCTACACCTTC
NA NA TRBJ1-5 TRBV6-6 CASSYDTTDQPQHF TGTGCCAGCAGTTACGACACAACAGATCAGCCCCAGCATTTT
NA TRBD2 TRBJ2-1 TRBV6-2/TRBV6-3 CASSPTSEGPIYEQFF TGTGCCAGCAGCCCAACTAGCGAGGGGCCCATTTATGAGCAGTTCTTC
NA NA TRBJ2-1 TRBV7-2 CASSLEILLGNEQFF TGTGCCAGCAGCTTAGAGATCCTCCTGGGGAATGAGCAGTTCTTC
many NA TRBJ2-7 TRBV29-1 CSVEPPRGNEQYF TGCAGCGTTGAACCACCTAGGGGGAACGAGCAGTACTTC
few NA TRBJ2-5 TRBV7-2 CASSLGGGPRGTQYF TGTGCCAGCAGCTTAGGTGGCGGGCCGCGAGGGACCCAGTACTTC
few TRBD1 TRBJ2-1 TRBV6-5 CASSDRGGGVYEQFF TGTGCCAGCAGTGACAGGGGTGGCGGGGTCTATGAGCAGTTCTTC
NA NA TRBJ2-7 TRBV27 CASSTNSYEWYF TGTGCCAGCAGTACCAACTCTTACGAGTGGTACTTC
NA TRBD1 TRBJ1-5 TRBV6-6 CASSQGVDGNRPQHF TGTGCCAGTAGCCAGGGGGTTGACGGCAATCGGCCCCAGCATTTT
NA TRBD2 TRBJ2-1 TRBV20-1 CSATGLAGVNEQFF TGCAGTGCTACAGGACTAGCGGGGGTCAATGAGCAGTTCTTC
few NA TRBJ2-3 TRBV20-1 CSATPLPDTQYF TGCAGTGCTACCCCTTTGCCAGATACGCAGTATTTT
few NA TRBJ2-3 TRBV20-1 CSARVGGFTDTQYF TGCAGTGCTAGAGTGGGCGGTTTCACAGATACGCAGTATTTT
few NA TRBJ2-1 TRBV27 CASSPPWDNEQFF TGTGCCAGCAGTCCCCCCTGGGACAATGAGCAGTTCTTC
NA TRBD2 TRBJ2-1 TRBV6-4 CASSPTGGGSYNEQFF TGTGCCAGCAGTCCCACGGGGGGGGGTTCCTACAATGAGCAGTTCTTC
NA NA TRBJ2-2 TRBV29-1 CSARASTGELFF TGCAGCGCCCGGGCCAGCACCGGGGAGCTGTTTTTT
many NA TRBJ2-6 TRBV5-1 CASRISGANVLTF TGCGCCAGCAGAATCTCTGGGGCCAACGTCCTGACTTTC
NA TRBD2 TRBJ2-1 TRBV3-1 CASSQDLGTSGPYNEQFF TGTGCCAGCAGCCAAGATCTTGGGACTAGCGGGCCCTACAATGAGCAGTTCTTC
few NA TRBJ2-7 TRBV15 CATSRGIQAGYEQYF TGTGCCACCAGCAGAGGTATTCAGGCGGGGTACGAGCAGTACTTC
few NA TRBJ2-7 TRBV7-2 CASSSPLLGEQYF TGTGCCAGCAGCTCCCCTCTTCTTGGCGAGCAGTACTTC
NA NA TRBJ2-7 TRBV5-5 CASREVGYEQYF TGTGCCAGCAGGGAGGTTGGGTACGAGCAGTACTTC
NA NA TRBJ2-7 TRBV27 CASRITKKNAYEQYF TGTGCCAGCAGGATCACAAAGAAGAATGCATACGAGCAGTACTTC
NA TRBD1 TRBJ2-4 TRBV6-1 CASSEEDWLTTGGLENIQYF TGTGCCAGCAGTGAAGAGGACTGGCTTACCACAGGGGGCTTGGAAAACATTCAGTACTTC
few TRBD2 TRBJ2-1 TRBV4-1 CASSDLAGSSYNEQFF TGCGCCAGCAGCGACCTAGCGGGGAGCTCCTACAATGAGCAGTTCTTC
few TRBD1 TRBJ2-7 TRBV6-5 CASSSPGQVLYEQYF TGTGCCAGCAGCAGCCCGGGACAGGTCTTATACGAGCAGTACTTC
NA NA TRBJ1-1 TRBV7-3 CARGGLDGSEAFF TGTGCCAGGGGGGGGCTTGATGGGAGTGAAGCTTTCTTT
NA NA TRBJ1-2 TRBV15 CATSRDPPKPGLGYGYTF TGTGCCACCAGCAGAGATCCCCCGAAGCCGGGACTTGGATATGGCTACACCTTC
few TRBD1 TRBJ2-1 TRBV9 CASSGQGKQFF TGTGCCAGCAGCGGACAGGGTAAGCAGTTCTTC
many TRBD1 TRBJ1-2 TRBV29-1 CSVNRDRVYGYTF TGCAGCGTTAACCGGGACAGGGTGTATGGCTACACCTTC
NA TRBD2 TRBJ2-5 TRBV6-1 CASSEALAGGPGRSETQYF TGTGCCAGCAGTGAGGCTCTAGCGGGAGGGCCAGGAAGATCAGAGACCCAGTACTTC
NA NA TRBJ2-7 TRBV11-2 CASSLTYGGTHEQYF TGTGCCAGCAGCTTAACCTACGGGGGTACCCACGAGCAGTACTTC
few NA TRBJ1-1 TRBV4-1 CASSPPRVGYASEAFF TGCGCCAGCAGCCCTCCCCGGGTCGGGTATGCGTCTGAAGCTTTCTTT
NA TRBD1 TRBJ1-2 TRBV5-1 CASSSAGTGGYGYTF TGCGCCAGCAGCTCAGCCGGGACAGGAGGCTATGGCTACACCTTC
few NA TRBJ2-7 TRBV30 CAWISRDRTYEQYF TGTGCCTGGATATCGCGGGACCGAACCTACGAGCAGTACTTC